This TCR beta chain was captured in a study of T cell repertoires in cytomegalovirus infection. General study findings and limits: It was HLA-C-restricted CMV-specific TCR beta clonotypes that dominated the response ex vivo.

TCRdb processed the reads anew with MiXCR; each CDR3 protein has one entry. This sample carries hundreds of thousands of distinct CDR3 sequences, 30% to 40% of them seen once, and the ten largest clones take roughly an eighth. About this clonotype itself: Its antigen is unidentified.

This clonotype was obtained from a human donor in good health (CMV status not recorded). Some clones in this sample may be carry-over from other donors' samples. The sequences come from cultured CD8+ T cells from PBMCs, collected from culture after CMV antigen stimulation.

This chain's CDR3 is CASSWTGGTTDTQYF. In DNA form, the CDR3 reads TGTGCCAGCAGTTGGACAGGGGGAACCACAGATACGCAGTATTTT. The chain combines TRBV12-3 or TRBV12-4 with TRBJ2-3; 10 bases are shared with TRBD1. Unmatched junction bases numbered 3, after V lost 4 bases and J lost 2 bases. This CDR3 is built from 15 residues.